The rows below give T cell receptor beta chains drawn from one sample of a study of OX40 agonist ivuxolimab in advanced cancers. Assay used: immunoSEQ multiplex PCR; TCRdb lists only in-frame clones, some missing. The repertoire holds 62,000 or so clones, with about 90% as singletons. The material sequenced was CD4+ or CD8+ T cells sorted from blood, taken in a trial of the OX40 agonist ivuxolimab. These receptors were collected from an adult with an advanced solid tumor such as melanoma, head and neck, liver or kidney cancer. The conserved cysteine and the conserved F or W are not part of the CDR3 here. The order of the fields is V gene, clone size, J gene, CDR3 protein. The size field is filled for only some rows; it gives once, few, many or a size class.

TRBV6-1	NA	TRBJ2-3	ASSERGGGTQY
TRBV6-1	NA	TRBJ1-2	ASSEAGQGGGYT
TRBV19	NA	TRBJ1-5	ASSTPQIHSNQPQH
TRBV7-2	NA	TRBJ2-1	ASSLAYGSYNEQF
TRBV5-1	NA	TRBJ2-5	ASSFKLAGTQY
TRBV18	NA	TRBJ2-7	ASSLTGNSYEQY
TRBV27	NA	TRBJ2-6	ASSFLSAGQGALSGANVLT
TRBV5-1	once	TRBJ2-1	ASSLTSSTYNEQF
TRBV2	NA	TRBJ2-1	ASSATTSSHNEQF
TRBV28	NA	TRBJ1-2	ASTNDVNGYT
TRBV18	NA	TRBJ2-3	ASSRGQAAQY
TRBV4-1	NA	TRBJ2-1	ASSQTLSRTGDEQF
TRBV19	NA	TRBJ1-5	ASSLTGDGNQPQH
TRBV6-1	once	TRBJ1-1	ASLPWGQTEAF
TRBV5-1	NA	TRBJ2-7	ASSTVPGSYEQY
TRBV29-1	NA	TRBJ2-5	SVQAGTDSQETQY
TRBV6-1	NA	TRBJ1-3	ASEGLFGGNTIY
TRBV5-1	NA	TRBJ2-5	ASSLSDRQETQY
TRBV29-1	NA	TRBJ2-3	SVAQTPTDTQY
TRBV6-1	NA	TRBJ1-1	ASRWTGRANTEAF
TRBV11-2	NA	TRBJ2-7	ASSRAASGEQY
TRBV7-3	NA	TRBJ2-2	ASSSLSGELF
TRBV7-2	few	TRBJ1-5	ASSLDAGQPQH
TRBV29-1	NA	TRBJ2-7	SALKTRGEQY
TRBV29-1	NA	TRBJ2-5	SARYAKIFQETQY
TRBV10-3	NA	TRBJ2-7	AISDRAFRSYEQY
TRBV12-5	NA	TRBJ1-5	ASGRQGLENQPQH
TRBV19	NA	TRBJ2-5	ASSTSGGETQY
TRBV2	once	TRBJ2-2	ASSEEGLGTGELF
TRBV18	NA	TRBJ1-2	ASSQGQGANYGYT
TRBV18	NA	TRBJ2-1	ASSPRLGLGVDFYNEQF
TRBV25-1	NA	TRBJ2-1	ASSGPLGNEQF
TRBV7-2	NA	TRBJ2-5	ASSFDLKETQY
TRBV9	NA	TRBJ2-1	ASRETGSNEQF
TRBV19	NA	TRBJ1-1	ASKMDKNTEAF
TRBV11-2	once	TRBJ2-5	ASSLGVRETQY
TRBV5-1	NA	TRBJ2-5	ASSRAIFPGPQETQY
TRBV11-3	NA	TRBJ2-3	ASSLGRGPSSTDTQY
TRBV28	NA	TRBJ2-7	ASGSGTHYEQY
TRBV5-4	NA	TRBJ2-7	ASSSTGFDLGEQY
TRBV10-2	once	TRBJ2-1	ASAPKAGTQKF
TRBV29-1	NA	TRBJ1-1	SVVGAGDTEAF
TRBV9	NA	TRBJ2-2	ASSVELVGNTGELF
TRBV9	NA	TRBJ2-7	ASSRGTSGEQY
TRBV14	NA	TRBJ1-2	ASSQVEPSAGYT
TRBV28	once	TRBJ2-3	ASSLGTGGPDTQY
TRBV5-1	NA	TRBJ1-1	ASSLTGAGTEAF
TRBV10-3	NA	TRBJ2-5	AISPGLAVTRY
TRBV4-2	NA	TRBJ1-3	ASSQGAAGSGNTIY
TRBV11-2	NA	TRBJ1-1	ASSLVGGIIRGNTEAF
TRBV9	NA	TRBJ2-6	ASSETGSGAGANVLT
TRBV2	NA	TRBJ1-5	ASKLGGYSNQPQH
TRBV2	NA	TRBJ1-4	ASSVSEKLF
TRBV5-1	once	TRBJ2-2	ASSWSIAGANTGELF